The 18 T cell receptor beta chains presented below share a single source sample, sequenced in a study of blood T cell repertoires in COVID-19. The protocol was immunoSEQ multiplex PCR, while the TCRdb copy is restricted to in-frame clones and leaves out a portion. Altogether approximately 290,000 clones are present, over 75% being singletons, with the ten largest covering 0.7% to 0.9%. Sequencing input: peripheral blood. These receptors were collected from a human donor with COVID-19, enrolled during active disease. The donor label of this sample is uncertain.

The rearrangement uses TRBV11-2 and TRBJ1-1; D perhaps matches TRBD1 (5 bases). Germline CDR1 is SGHAT and CDR2 is FQNNGV. The CDR3 is made up of 15 amino acids. V shed 6 bases and J shed 5 bases, with 19 bases lying between them. CDR3 nucleotides: TGTGCCAGCAGATTCGACCGACTAGGGGAGACTGAAGCTTTCTTT. This translates into CASRFDRLGETEAFF.

The CDR3 region has the DNA TGTGCCAGCAGTCCTTGGACAGACTCAGGTGAAGCTTTCTTT. Residues: CASSPWTDSGEAFF. The chain uses TRBV28 and TRBJ1-1, with TRBD1 as a possible D gene (6 bases). Germline loops: CDR1 MDHEN, CDR2 SYDVKM. V shed 5 bases and J shed 7 bases, with 17 bases lying between them. The length of the CDR3 is 14 residues.

The V and J genes are TRBV28 and TRBJ1-1, with 8 nucleotides matching TRBD1. The CDR3 length is 12 residues. Looked up from germline, CDR1 is MDHEN and CDR2 is SYDVKM. J gave up 9 bases and V 6 bases, and 6 bases lay outside the gene matches. DNA of the CDR3: TGTGCCAGCAGCCCTGGGGACAGGAAAGCTTTCTTT. It is translated as CASSPGDRKAFF.

The rearrangement links TRBV7-2 to TRBJ1-2; 7 positions agree with TRBD1. The V gene's germline CDR1 is SGHTA and CDR2 FQGNSA. The CDR3 runs to 16 residues. Germline trimming cut 1 base from V and 8 bases from J; bases unmatched to any gene: 13. This CDR3 reads CASSLDPGTARGGYTF. The CDR3 coding sequence is TGTGCCAGCAGCTTAGACCCTGGGACAGCACGCGGAGGCTACACCTTC.

The V call is TRBV7-2, the J call TRBJ2-2; 7 nucleotides match TRBD2. Germline CDR1 SGHTA, CDR2 FQGNSA. The CDR3 length is 17 residues. V shed 1 base and J 3 bases; nucleotides not matched to a gene: 8. CDR3 sequence reads: CASSLVSGMVDTGELFF. CDR3 DNA sequence: TGTGCCAGCAGCTTAGTGAGCGGGATGGTGGACACCGGGGAGCTGTTTTTT.

This clone was seen only once. V and J are TRBV12-3 or TRBV12-4 and TRBJ2-7, with 7 nucleotides matching TRBD2. Trimming at V came to 4 bases and at J to 12 bases, leaving 9 bases not matched to a gene. This CDR3 has 12 residues. This CDR3 reads CASSSRISGSYF. The CDR3 DNA sequence: TGTGCCAGCAGTTCCAGGATTAGCGGGTCGTACTTC.

The chain combines TRBV2 with TRBJ1-5; D gene unclear. The CDR3 has 13 amino acids. Trimming shortened V by 3 bases and J by 5 bases, and 8 bases separated the two germline ends. Looked up from germline, CDR1 is SNHLY and CDR2 is FYNNEI. In DNA, the CDR3 is TGTGCCAGCAGTGACCTAGAATATCAGCCCCAGCATTTT. Protein sequence: CASSDLEYQPQHF.

This chain joins TRBV18 and TRBJ1-2; TRBD1 matches at 9 bases. The CDR3 sequence is 16 residues long. The germline V gene has CDR1 KGHSH and CDR2 LQKENI. Losses at the gene ends were 3 bases for V and 7 bases for J; bases not matched to a gene: 12. The CDR3 region is CASSPPAPGQGGGYTF. For the CDR3, the DNA is TGTGCCAGCTCACCGCCAGCTCCGGGACAGGGTGGTGGCTACACCTTC.

The V and J genes are TRBV4-3 and TRBJ1-4; 7 bases map to TRBD1. The CDR3 runs 22 residues. Germline-derived CDR1 and CDR2 are LGHNA and YSLEER. Trimming at V came to 0 bases and at J to 1 base, leaving 20 bases not matched to a gene. CDR3 protein: CASSQDLAGTALQGGTNEKLFF. The CDR3 DNA follows: TGCGCCAGCAGCCAAGATTTGGCTGGGACAGCCCTTCAGGGGGGAACTAATGAAAAACTGTTTTTT.

This rearrangement joins TRBV7-8 to TRBJ1-3; D may be TRBD1 (6 bases). Trimming removed 1 base at V and 4 bases at J, with 11 bases between. The CDR3 has 15 amino acids. CDR1 is SGHVS and CDR2 is FQNEAQ in the germline V gene. In DNA form, the CDR3 reads TGTGCCAGCAGCTTAGAGGGACATGAGGGAAACACCATATATTTT. As protein: CASSLEGHEGNTIYF.

J is TRBJ1-6 and V is TRBV10-3; 9 positions match TRBD1. There are 12 residues in the CDR3. With V trimmed by 10 bases and J by 7 bases, 2 bases remained unmatched. Germline V gene lookup returns CDR1 ENHRY and CDR2 SYGVKD. CDR3 amino acids: CATGTGNSPLHF. The CDR3 coding sequence is TGTGCCACTGGGACAGGGAATTCACCCCTCCACTTT.

This sequence joins TRBV7-3 and TRBJ2-5, with D possibly matching TRBD1 (5 bases). Germline CDR1 is SGHTA and CDR2 is FQGTGA. Trimming took off 5 bases at V and 2 bases at J, with 15 bases between the two ends. The CDR3 is made up of 15 amino acids. In nucleotides, the CDR3 is TGTGCCAGCAGCCCGCTTACAGGATTACAAGAGACCCAGTACTTC. Translation: CASSPLTGLQETQYF.

The chain is built from TRBV6-2 or TRBV6-3 and TRBJ2-3, with D possibly TRBD2 on 6 matching bases. Per the germline V gene, CDR1 is MNHEY and CDR2 is SVGEGT. V lost 1 base, J lost 0 bases, and 11 bases lay in between. CDR3 size: 16 residues. CDR3 bases: TGTGCCAGCAGTTACTGGGGCGGGGTGAGCACAGATACGCAGTATTTT. It translates to CASSYWGGVSTDTQYF.

The count of this clone is one. The chain recombines TRBV28 with TRBJ2-7; D might be TRBD2 (5 bases). Germline V gene sequence: CDR1 MDHEN, CDR2 SYDVKM. Trimming took off 7 bases at V and 3 bases at J, with 16 bases between the two ends. The CDR3 extends over 14 amino acids. The CDR3 coding sequence is TGTGCCAGCACCGCGGACGGGGTAGTCTACGAGCAGTACTTC. This encodes CASTADGVVYEQYF.

The CDR3 DNA follows: TGTGCCAGCAGATACGACAGGAGGAGATACGAGCAGTACTTC. It specifies CASRYDRRRYEQYF. The chain has TRBV28 and TRBJ2-7; maybe TRBD1 (6 bases). This CDR3 has 14 residues. Trimming removed 6 bases at V and 4 bases at J, with 16 bases between. Per the germline V gene, CDR1 is MDHEN and CDR2 is SYDVKM.

The chain recombines TRBV6-6 with TRBJ1-1; D unresolved. The CDR3 spans 13 residues. Germline CDR1 reads MNHNY; CDR2 reads SVGAGI (reference sequence). Deletions cut 6 bases from V and 0 bases from J, with 8 bases between. As DNA, the CDR3 is TGTGCCAGCAGCCGCACTTTGAACACTGAAGCTTTCTTT. Protein product: CASSRTLNTEAFF.

The V gene is TRBV21-1, the J gene TRBJ2-2; the D call TRBD1 from the table was never checked on the DNA. TRBV21-1 is flagged as a pseudogene. The CDR3 spans 16 residues. This chain's CDR3 is CASSKGRTGGTGELFF. The CDR3 DNA follows: TGTGCCAGCAGCAAAGGGAGGACAGGGGGCACCGGGGAGCTGTTTTTT.

This sequence joins TRBV5-6 and TRBJ2-7; the D is unclear. Between the trimmed V and J ends, which lost 6 bases and 2 bases, there was a span of 18 bases. The CDR3 totals 15 residues. Germline V lookup: CDR1 SGHDT, CDR2 YYEEEE. This CDR3 reads CASTQGGQVPYEQYF. The CDR3 region has the DNA TGTGCCAGCACTCAAGGTGGGCAGGTACCCTACGAGCAGTACTTC.